The clone carrying this TCR beta chain turned up a few times. Its antigen is unknown. This entry belongs to a study of T-cell reconstitution after alpha-beta-depleted transplantation in children. Findings of the study overall: Newly generated T cells supplied most T-cell counts and diversity one year post-transplant. Several hundred graft clones that had expanded were reportedly the source of alpha-beta T cells about two months after transplant. Where some patients showed high TCRbeta diversity at day 60, it came from recipient T cells and thymic progenitors that had survived.

Using unique molecular identifiers, the investigators prepared the TCRbeta library. TCRdb used MiXCR to reprocess the PCR reads, holding one entry per CDR3 protein. This sample has under 100,000 distinct CDR3 sequences; 15% to 18% occur once, and the top ten carry around 19%. The germline V gene has CDR1 SEHNR and CDR2 FQNEAQ (reference sequence). Trimming cost V 5 bases and J 0 bases, with 13 bases left between them. This CDR3 spans 15 amino acids. The source is a male patient aged 2-10 years who had a stem cell transplant for acute lymphoblastic leukemia, so the T cells may come from the graft donor. The source material was PBMCs, mostly from graft donor cells, sampled 180 days after TCRalphabeta/CD19-depleted stem cell transplant. The chain carries TRBV7-9 and TRBJ1-1, with D unresolved. CDR3 sequence reads: CASSRQDGLNTEAFF. CDR3 in DNA: TGTGCCAGCAGCCGCCAGGACGGTCTGAACACTGAAGCTTTCTTT.